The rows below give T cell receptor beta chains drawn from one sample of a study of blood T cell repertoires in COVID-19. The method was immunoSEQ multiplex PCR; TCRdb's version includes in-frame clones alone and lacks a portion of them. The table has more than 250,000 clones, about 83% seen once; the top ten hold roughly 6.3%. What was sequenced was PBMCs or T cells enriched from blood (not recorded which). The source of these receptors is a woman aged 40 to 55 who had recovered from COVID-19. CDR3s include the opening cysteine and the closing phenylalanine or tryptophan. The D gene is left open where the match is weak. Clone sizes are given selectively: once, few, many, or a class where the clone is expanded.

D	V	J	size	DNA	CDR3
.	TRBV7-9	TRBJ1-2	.	TGTGCCAGCAGCCTTAGCGGGGGGGCACCCTATGGCTACACCTTC	CASSLSGGAPYGYTF
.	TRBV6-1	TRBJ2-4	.	TGTGCCAGCAGTGAAGCGGAGGCACTAGCCAAAAACATTCAGTACTTC	CASSEAEALAKNIQYF
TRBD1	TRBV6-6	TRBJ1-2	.	TGTGCCAGCAGTTACCGGGGACAGGTACCTTATGGCTACACCTTC	CASSYRGQVPYGYTF
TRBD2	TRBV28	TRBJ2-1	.	TGTGCCACCGACAGAGGGGTTGCTAGCGGGTACAATGAGCAGTTCTTC	CATDRGVASGYNEQFF
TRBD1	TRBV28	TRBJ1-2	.	TGTGCCAGCGGACAGGGGCCATGGGGCTACACCTTC	CASGQGPWGYTF
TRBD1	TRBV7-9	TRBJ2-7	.	TGTGCCAGCAGCACCCCGGGACAGGGGTCCTACGAGCAGTACTTC	CASSTPGQGSYEQYF
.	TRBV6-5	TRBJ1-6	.	TGTGCCACCCAAACCTATAATTCACCCCTCCACTTT	CATQTYNSPLHF
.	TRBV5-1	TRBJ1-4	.	TGCGCCAGCAGCTTGGCAGGGAAAGCTAATGAAAAACTGTTTTTT	CASSLAGKANEKLFF
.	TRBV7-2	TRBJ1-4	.	TGTGCCAGCAGCCCCCAAGTCGTGGGCAATCTAGCGCGGAGTGAAAAACTGTTTTTT	CASSPQVVGNLARSEKLFF
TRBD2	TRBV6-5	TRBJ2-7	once	TGTGCCAGCAGTTTTGCCGGGACTAGCGGGCTCTACGAGCAGTACTTC	CASSFAGTSGLYEQYF
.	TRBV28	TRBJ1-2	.	TGTGCCAGCAGTTCCGTACAGGGTGGCTATGGCTACACCTTC	CASSSVQGGYGYTF
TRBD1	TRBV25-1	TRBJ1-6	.	TGTGCCAGCAGGAGGGGGACAGATTCACCCCTCCACTTT	CASRRGTDSPLHF
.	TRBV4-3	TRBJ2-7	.	TGCGCCAGCAGCCAAGATATGGCGGGTACCTCCTACGAGCAGTACTTC	CASSQDMAGTSYEQYF
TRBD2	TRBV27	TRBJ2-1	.	TGTGCCAGCAGTTCAACGGGACTAGCGGGAGTCTTGAATGAGCAGTTCTTC	CASSSTGLAGVLNEQFF
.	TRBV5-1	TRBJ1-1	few	TGCGCCAGCAGCCCGACGCGGACAATTAACACTGAAGCTTTCTTT	CASSPTRTINTEAFF
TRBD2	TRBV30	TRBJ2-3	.	TGTGCCTGGAGTGTACTAGCGGGTATGGCAGATACGCAGTATTTT	CAWSVLAGMADTQYF
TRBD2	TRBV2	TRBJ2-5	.	TGTGCCAGCACTTTGGAGTGGGAGGGTGCCCAAGAGACCCAGTACTTC	CASTLEWEGAQETQYF
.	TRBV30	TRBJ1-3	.	TGTGCCTGGAGTTCAGGGCAGATCTCTGGAAACACCATATATTTT	CAWSSGQISGNTIYF
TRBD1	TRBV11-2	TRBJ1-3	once	TGTGCCAGCAGTCACCTGACAGGGGGAAACACCATATATTTT	CASSHLTGGNTIYF
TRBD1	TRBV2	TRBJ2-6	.	TGTGCCAGCAGCCGACAGGGCCTCACTGGGGCCAACGTCCTGACTTTC	CASSRQGLTGANVLTF